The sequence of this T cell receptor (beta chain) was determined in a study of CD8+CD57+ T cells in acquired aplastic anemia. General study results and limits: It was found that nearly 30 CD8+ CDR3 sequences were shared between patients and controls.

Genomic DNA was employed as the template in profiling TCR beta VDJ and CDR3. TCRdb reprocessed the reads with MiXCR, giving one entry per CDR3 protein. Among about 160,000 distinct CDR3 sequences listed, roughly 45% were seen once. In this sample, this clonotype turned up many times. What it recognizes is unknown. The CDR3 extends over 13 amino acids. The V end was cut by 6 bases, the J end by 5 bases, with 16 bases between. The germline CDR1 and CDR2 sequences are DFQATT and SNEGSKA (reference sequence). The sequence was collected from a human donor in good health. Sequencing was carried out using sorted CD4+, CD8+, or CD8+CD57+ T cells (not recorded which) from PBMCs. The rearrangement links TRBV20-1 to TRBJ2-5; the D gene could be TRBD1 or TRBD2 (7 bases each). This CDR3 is CSALGEGAETQYF. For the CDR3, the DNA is TGCAGTGCCCTGGGGGAGGGGGCTGAGACCCAGTACTTC.